Following are 2 T cell receptor beta chains from one sample sequenced in a study of shared clonotypes between healthy human individuals. TCRdb keeps only in-frame clones here, not all; method: immunoSEQ multiplex PCR. Counted here are around 2.1 million clones, 95% occurring once; the ten biggest clones make up over 0.1%. The material sequenced was naive CD4+ T cells sorted from blood. Subset: CD45RA+ positively selected. Receptors were obtained from a man between 18 and 35 years old in good health.

The chain carries TRBV7-9 and TRBJ1-6; 8 bases align to TRBD1. The CDR3 covers 15 residues. CDR1 is SEHNR and CDR2 is FQNEAQ in the germline V gene (reference sequence). J was trimmed by 7 bases and V by 3 bases; bases with no gene match: 5. CDR3 loop: CASSLNRGDNSPLHF. The CDR3 bases are TGTGCCAGCAGCTTGAACAGGGGGGACAATTCACCCCTCCACTTT.

The chain carries TRBV5-1 and TRBJ2-2; TRBD1 aligns across 7 bases. The germline V gene encodes CDR1 SGHRS and CDR2 YFSETQ. V trimming: 0 bases; J trimming: 6 bases; junction bases outside the gene matches: 5. This CDR3 has 15 amino acids. This CDR3 reads CASSLAEGGAGELFF. The CDR3 DNA sequence: TGCGCCAGCAGCTTGGCGGAAGGGGGCGCCGGGGAGCTGTTTTTT.